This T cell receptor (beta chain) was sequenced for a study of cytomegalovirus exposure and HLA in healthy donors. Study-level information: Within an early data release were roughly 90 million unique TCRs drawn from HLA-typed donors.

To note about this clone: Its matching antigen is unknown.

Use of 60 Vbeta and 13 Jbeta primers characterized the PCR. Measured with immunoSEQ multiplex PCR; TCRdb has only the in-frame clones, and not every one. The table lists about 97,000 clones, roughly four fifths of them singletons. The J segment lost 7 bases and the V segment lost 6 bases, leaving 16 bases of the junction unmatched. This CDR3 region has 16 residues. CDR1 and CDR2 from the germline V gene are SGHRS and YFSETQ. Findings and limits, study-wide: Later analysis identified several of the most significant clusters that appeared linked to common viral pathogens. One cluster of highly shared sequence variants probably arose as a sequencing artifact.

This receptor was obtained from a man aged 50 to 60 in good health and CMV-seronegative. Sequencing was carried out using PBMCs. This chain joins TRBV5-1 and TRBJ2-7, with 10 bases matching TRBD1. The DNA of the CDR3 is TGCGCCAGCACCCTTTCCGGACAGGGACAGGGGAGGGAGCAGTACTTC. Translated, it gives CASTLSGQGQGREQYF.